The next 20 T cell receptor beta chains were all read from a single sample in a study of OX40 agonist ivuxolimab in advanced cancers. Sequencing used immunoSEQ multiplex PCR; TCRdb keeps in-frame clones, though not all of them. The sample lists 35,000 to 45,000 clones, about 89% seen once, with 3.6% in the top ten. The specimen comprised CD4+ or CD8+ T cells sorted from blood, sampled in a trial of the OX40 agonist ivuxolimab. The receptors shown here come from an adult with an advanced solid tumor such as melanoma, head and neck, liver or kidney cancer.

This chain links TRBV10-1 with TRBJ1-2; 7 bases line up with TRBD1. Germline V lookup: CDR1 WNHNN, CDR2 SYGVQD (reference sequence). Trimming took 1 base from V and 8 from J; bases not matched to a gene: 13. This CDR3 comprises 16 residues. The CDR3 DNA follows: TGCGCCAGCAGTGAGTTGGCGACAGGGAAGAAGAGCGGCTACACCTTC. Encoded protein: CASSELATGKKSGYTF.

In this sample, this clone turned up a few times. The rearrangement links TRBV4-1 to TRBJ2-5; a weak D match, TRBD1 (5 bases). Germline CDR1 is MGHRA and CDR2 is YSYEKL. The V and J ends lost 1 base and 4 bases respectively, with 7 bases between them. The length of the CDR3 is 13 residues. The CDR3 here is CASSQAGRETQYF. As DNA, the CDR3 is TGCGCCAGCAGCCAAGCAGGGCGAGAGACCCAGTACTTC.

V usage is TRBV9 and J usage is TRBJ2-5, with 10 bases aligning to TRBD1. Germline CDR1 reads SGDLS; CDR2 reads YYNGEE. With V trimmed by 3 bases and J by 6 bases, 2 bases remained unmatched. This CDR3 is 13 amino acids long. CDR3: CASSGTGGKTQYF. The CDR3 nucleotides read TGTGCCAGCAGCGGGACAGGGGGAAAGACCCAGTACTTC.

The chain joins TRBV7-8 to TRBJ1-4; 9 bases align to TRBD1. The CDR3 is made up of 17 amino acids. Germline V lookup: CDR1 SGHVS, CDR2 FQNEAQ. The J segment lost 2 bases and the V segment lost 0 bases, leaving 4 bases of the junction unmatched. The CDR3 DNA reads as TGTGCCAGCAGCTTAGCGGGACAGGGCTCGACTAATGAAAAACTGTTTTTT. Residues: CASSLAGQGSTNEKLFF.

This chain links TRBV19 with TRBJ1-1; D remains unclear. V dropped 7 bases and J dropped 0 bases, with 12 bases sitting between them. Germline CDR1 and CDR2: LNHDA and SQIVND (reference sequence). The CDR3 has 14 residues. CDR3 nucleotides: TGTGCCAGTAACGACCTTACACTGAACACTGAAGCTTTCTTT. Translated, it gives CASNDLTLNTEAFF.

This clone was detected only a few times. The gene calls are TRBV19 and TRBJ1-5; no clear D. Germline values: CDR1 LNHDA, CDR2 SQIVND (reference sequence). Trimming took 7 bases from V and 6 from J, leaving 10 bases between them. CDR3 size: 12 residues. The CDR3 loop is CASTGPLQPQHF. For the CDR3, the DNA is TGTGCCAGTACTGGGCCGCTTCAGCCCCAGCATTTT.

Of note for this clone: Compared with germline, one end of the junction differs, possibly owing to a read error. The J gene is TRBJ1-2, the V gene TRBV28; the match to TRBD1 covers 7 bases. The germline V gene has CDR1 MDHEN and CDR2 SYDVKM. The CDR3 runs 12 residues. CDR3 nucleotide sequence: TGTGCCAGCAGTTTAAGGCAGGGGGACCTCATATTC. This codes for CASSLRQGDLIF.

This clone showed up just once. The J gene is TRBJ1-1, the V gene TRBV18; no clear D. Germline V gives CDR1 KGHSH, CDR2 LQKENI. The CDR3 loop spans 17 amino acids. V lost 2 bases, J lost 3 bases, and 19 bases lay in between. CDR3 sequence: CASSPVVSGVRHTEAFF. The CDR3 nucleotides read TGTGCCAGCTCACCAGTGGTTTCCGGGGTGCGGCACACTGAAGCTTTCTTT.

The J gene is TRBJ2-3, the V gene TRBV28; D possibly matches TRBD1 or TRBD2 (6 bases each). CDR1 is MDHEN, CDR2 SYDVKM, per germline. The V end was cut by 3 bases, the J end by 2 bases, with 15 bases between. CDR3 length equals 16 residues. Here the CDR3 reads CASSFPRRGHTDTQYF. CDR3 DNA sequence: TGTGCCAGCAGTTTCCCGAGGAGGGGACACACAGATACGCAGTATTTT.

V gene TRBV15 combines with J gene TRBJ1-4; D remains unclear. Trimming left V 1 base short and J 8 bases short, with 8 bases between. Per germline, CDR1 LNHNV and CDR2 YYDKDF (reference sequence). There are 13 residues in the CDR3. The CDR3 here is CATSRGPKEKLFF. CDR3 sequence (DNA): TGTGCCACCAGCAGAGGCCCCAAGGAAAAACTGTTTTTT.

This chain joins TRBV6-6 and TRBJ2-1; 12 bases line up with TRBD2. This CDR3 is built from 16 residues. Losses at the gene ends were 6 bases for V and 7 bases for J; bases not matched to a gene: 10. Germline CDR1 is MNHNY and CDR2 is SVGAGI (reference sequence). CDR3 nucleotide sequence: TGTGCCAGCAGCCTAGGACTAGCGGGATTTGGTAATGAGCAGTTCTTC. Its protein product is CASSLGLAGFGNEQFF.

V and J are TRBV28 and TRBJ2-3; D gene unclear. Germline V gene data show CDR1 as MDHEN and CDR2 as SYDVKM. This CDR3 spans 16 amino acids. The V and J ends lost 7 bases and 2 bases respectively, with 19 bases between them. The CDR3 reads CASTLIGRYTTDTQYF. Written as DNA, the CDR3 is TGTGCCAGCACCCTCATTGGCAGGTACACCACAGATACGCAGTATTTT.

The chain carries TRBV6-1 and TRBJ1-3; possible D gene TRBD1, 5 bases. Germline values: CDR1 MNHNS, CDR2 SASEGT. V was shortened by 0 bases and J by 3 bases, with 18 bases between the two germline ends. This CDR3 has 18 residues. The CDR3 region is CASSEARTFSGSGNTIYF. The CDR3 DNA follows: TGTGCCAGCAGTGAAGCCCGGACATTCTCGGGAAGTGGAAACACCATATATTTT.

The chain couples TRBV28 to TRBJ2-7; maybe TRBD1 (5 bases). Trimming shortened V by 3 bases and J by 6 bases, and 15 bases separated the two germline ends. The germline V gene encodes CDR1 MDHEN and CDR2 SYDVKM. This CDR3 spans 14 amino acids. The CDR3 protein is CASSFPPRTSEQYF. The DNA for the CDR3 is TGTGCCAGCAGTTTTCCTCCGAGGACAAGCGAGCAGTACTTC.

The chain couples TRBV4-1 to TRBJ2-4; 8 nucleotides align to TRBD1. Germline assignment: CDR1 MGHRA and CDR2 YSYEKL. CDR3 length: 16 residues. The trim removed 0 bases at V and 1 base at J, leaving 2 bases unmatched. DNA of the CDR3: TGCGCCAGCAGCCAAGAAAGGACAGGGGCCAAAAACATTCAGTACTTC. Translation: CASSQERTGAKNIQYF.

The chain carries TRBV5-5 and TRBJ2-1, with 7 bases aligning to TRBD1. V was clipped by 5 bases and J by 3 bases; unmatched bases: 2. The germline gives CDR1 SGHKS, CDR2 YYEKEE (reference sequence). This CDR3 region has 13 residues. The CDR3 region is CASRRDSYNEQFF. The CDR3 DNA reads TGTGCCAGCAGAAGGGACAGCTACAATGAGCAGTTCTTC.

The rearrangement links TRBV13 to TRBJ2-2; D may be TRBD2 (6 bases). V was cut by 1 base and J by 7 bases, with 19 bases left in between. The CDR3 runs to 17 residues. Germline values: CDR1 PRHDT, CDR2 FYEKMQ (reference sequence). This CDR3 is CASSLVGGGRLDGELFF. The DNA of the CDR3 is TGTGCCAGCAGCTTAGTCGGAGGAGGGAGGTTGGACGGGGAGCTGTTTTTT.

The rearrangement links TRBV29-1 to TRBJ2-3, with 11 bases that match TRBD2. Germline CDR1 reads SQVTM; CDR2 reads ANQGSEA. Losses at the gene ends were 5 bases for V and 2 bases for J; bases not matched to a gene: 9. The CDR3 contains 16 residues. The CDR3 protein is CSVSSGTSGITDTQYF. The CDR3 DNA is TGCAGCGTTTCTTCCGGGACTAGCGGAATCACAGATACGCAGTATTTT.

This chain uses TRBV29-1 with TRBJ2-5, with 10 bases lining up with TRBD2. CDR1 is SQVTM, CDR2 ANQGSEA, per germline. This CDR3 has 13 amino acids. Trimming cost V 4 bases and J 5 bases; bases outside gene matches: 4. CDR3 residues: CSVVTSGKETQYF. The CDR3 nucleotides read TGCAGCGTTGTTACTAGCGGGAAGGAGACCCAGTACTTC.

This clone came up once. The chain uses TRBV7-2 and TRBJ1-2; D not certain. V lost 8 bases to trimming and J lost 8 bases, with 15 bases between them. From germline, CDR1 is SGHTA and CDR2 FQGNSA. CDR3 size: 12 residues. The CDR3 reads CASGDISLGYTF. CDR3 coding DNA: TGTGCCAGCGGGGATATAAGCTTAGGCTACACCTTC.